Each of the 3 T cell receptor beta chains below was sequenced from the same sample in a study of beta chain features in type 1 diabetes. What was sequenced were expressed TCRB transcripts, since all of the isolated RNA had been reverse transcribed. Some clones are missing from TCRdb's copy, which holds only in-frame ones; the method was immunoSEQ multiplex PCR. Among about 700,000 clones listed, about an eighth were seen once. Overall study results and limits: Shorter TCRB CDR3s, moderately but significantly so, marked every one of the four CD4+ subsets in Type 1 diabetes patients.

These receptors have no identified antigens. The sequencing input was naive CD4+ T cells from blood. The origin of the receptors is a man between 18 and 29 years old with type 1 diabetes.

The chain carries TRBV4-1 and TRBJ2-7, with 10 bases fitting TRBD2. The junction had 9 bases not matched to a gene; V was cut back by 5 bases and J by 8 bases. Germline V gene data show CDR1 as MGHRA and CDR2 as YSYEKL. CDR3 length equals 14 residues. The CDR3 DNA is TGCGCCAGCAGCACCCCGGGACTAGCGTTCCAGCAGTACTTC. This gives the protein CASSTPGLAFQQYF.

Regarding this clone: Distinct nucleotide sequences in the sample also encode this CDR3. The CDR3 region has the DNA TGTGCCAGTAGCGGGACAGGAGGCAATCAGCCCCAGCATTTT. This sequence encodes CASSGTGGNQPQHF. The chain employs TRBV19 and TRBJ1-5; 8 bases line up with TRBD1. J lost 2 bases, V lost 6 bases, and 3 bases had no gene match. Looked up from germline, CDR1 is LNHDA and CDR2 is SQIVND (reference sequence). The CDR3 spans 14 residues.

This clone was detected only a few times. The chain couples TRBV5-1 to TRBJ2-1; 8 bases are shared with TRBD2. This CDR3 is 15 amino acids long. J was trimmed by 7 bases and V by 5 bases; bases with no gene match: 11. The germline V gene has CDR1 SGHRS and CDR2 YFSETQ. The chain's CDR3 is CASSQSGGPMNEQFF. CDR3 nucleotides: TGCGCCAGCAGTCAAAGCGGGGGTCCTATGAATGAGCAGTTCTTC.